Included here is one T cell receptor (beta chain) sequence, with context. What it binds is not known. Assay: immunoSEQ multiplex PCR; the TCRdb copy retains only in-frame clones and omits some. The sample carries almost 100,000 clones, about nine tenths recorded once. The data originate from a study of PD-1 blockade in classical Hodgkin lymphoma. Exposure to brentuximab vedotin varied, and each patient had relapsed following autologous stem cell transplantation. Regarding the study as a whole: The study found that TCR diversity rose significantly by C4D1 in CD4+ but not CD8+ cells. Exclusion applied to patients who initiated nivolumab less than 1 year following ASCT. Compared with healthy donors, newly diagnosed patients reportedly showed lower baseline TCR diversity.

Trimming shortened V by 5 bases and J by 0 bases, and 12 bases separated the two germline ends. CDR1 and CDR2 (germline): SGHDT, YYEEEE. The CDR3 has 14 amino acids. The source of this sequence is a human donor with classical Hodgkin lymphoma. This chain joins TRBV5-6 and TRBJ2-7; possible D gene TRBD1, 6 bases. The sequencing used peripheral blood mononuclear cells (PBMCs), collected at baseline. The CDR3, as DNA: TGTGCCAGCAGACGGACAGAAAGCTCCTACGAGCAGTACTTC. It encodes CASRRTESSYEQYF.